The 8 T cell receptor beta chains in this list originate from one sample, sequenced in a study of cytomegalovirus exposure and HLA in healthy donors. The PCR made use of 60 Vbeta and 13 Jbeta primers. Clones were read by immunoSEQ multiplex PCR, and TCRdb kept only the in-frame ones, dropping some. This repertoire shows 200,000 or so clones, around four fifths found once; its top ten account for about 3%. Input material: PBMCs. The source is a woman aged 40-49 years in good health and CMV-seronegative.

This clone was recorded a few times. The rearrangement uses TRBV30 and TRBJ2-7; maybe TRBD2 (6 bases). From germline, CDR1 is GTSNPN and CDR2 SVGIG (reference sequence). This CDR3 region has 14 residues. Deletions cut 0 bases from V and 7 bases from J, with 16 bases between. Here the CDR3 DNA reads TGTGCCTGGAGTGTTAACCGGGCCCGGGGGGAGCAGTACTTC. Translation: CAWSVNRARGEQYF.

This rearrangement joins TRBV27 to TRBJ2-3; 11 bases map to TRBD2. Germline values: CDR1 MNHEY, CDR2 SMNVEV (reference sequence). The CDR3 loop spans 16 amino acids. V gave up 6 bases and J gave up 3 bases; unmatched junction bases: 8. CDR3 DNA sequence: TGTGCCAGCAGGTTAGCGGGAGGGCTTAGAACAGATACGCAGTATTTT. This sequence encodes CASRLAGGLRTDTQYF.

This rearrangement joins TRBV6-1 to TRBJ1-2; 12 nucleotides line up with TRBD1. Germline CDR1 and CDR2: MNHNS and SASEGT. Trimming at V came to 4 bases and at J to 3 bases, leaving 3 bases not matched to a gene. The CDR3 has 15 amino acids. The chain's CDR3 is CASSGGTGGDYGYTF. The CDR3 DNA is TGTGCCAGCAGTGGTGGGACAGGGGGCGACTATGGCTACACCTTC.

The CDR3 nucleotides are TGCGCCAGCAGCTTGACGCGGGAGGGCGGAGAGACCCAGTACTTC. This translates into CASSLTREGGETQYF. The chain uses TRBV5-1 and TRBJ2-5; 9 nucleotides line up with TRBD2. CDR3 length equals 15 residues. Trimming at V came to 1 base and at J to 4 bases, leaving 5 bases not matched to a gene. CDR1 and CDR2 from the germline V gene are SGHRS and YFSETQ.

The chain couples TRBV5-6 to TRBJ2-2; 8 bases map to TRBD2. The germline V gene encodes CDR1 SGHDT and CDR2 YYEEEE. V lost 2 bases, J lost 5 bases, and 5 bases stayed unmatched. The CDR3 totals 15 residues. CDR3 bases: TGTGCCAGCAGCTTCGGGAGGGCGGGGACCGGGGAGCTGTTTTTT. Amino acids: CASSFGRAGTGELFF.

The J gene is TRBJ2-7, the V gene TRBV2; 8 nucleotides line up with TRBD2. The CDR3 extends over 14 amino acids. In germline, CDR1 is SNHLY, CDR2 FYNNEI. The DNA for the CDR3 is TGTGCAGGGAGTGGAGCGGGAGTCACCTACGAGCAGTACTTC. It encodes CAGSGAGVTYEQYF. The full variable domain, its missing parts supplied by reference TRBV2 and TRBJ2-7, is EPEVTQTPSHQVTQMGQEVILRCVPISNHLYFYWYRQILGQKVEFLVSFYNNEISEKSEIFDDQFSVERPDGSNFTLKIRSTKLEDSAMYFCAGSGAGVTYEQYFGPGTRLTVT.

CDR3 sequence: CASSPLLAGHTDTQYF. The CDR3 DNA is TGTGCCAGCAGCCCCTTACTAGCGGGGCACACAGATACGCAGTATTTT. The chain joins TRBV7-2 to TRBJ2-3; 10 bases agree with TRBD2. Germline V lookup: CDR1 SGHTA, CDR2 FQGNSA. The J segment lost 2 bases and the V segment lost 5 bases, leaving 7 bases of the junction unmatched. The CDR3 has 16 residues.

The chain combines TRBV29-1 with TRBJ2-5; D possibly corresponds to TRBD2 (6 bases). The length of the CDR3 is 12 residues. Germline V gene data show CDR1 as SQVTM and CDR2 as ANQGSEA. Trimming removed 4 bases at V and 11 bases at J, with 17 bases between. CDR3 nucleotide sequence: TGCAGCGTTGGGGACTCCAGGAGAGAGCAGTACTTC. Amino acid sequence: CSVGDSRREQYF.